The 28 T cell receptor beta chains presented below share a single source sample, sequenced in a study of beta chain features in type 1 diabetes. Expressed TCRB transcripts were sequenced because the entire RNA isolate underwent reverse transcription. Some clones are missing from TCRdb's copy, which holds only in-frame ones; the method was immunoSEQ multiplex PCR. Seen here are around 450,000 clones, more than 9.5% observed once, and the top ten hold 0.045% to 0.06%. Sequenced input: naive CD4+ T cells from blood. Receptor source: a woman aged 18-29 years in good health.

The genes are TRBV7-9 and TRBJ2-2; weak D call: TRBD2 (6 bases). Trimming stripped 5 bases from V and 0 bases from J, with 13 bases between. Germline CDR1 reads SEHNR; CDR2 reads FQNEAQ (reference sequence). This CDR3 comprises 16 residues. CDR3 in amino acids: CASSPRGIPNTGELFF. CDR3 DNA: TGTGCCAGCAGCCCCCGGGGGATACCGAACACCGGGGAGCTGTTTTTT.

This clone was detected only a few times. The rearrangement uses TRBV9 and TRBJ2-6; D unclear. V lost 1 base to trimming and J lost 0 bases, with 2 bases between them. Germline lookup yields CDR1 SGDLS and CDR2 YYNGEE. CDR3 size: 14 residues. The DNA for the CDR3 is TGTGCCAGCAGCGTAATCTCTGGGGCCAACGTCCTGACTTTC. Translated, it gives CASSVISGANVLTF.

This chain links TRBV7-9 with TRBJ1-2; D is undetermined. Between the trimmed V and J ends, which lost 0 bases and 2 bases, there was a span of 10 bases. This CDR3 has 15 residues. The germline CDR1 and CDR2 sequences are SEHNR and FQNEAQ (reference sequence). CDR3 nucleotide sequence: TGTGCCAGCAGCTTAGCCACAGCGGTAAACTATGGCTACACCTTC. This codes for CASSLATAVNYGYTF.

This clone was counted a few times. The rearrangement links TRBV4-3 to TRBJ2-6; D uncertain. Germline values: CDR1 LGHNA, CDR2 YSLEER. The CDR3 has 17 amino acids. V was trimmed by 1 base and J by 1 base, leaving 11 bases between them. Here the CDR3 reads CASSQARKSSGANVLTF. The CDR3 region has the DNA TGCGCCAGCAGCCAAGCCCGTAAATCGTCTGGGGCCAACGTCCTGACTTTC.

The rearrangement joins TRBV28 to TRBJ1-2; possibly TRBD1 for D (6 bases). CDR1 MDHEN and CDR2 SYDVKM come from the germline V gene. This CDR3 comprises 14 residues. The V end lost 5 bases, the J end lost 4 bases, and 14 bases lay between the germline ends. Here the CDR3 reads CASSPDRRSYGYTF. In DNA form, the CDR3 reads TGTGCCAGCAGTCCTGACAGGAGATCCTATGGCTACACCTTC.

Only a few counts were recorded for this clone. This sequence joins TRBV7-2 and TRBJ2-1; D unclear. V dropped 0 bases and J dropped 3 bases, with 12 bases sitting between them. CDR3 length equals 16 residues. Germline V CDR1 and CDR2: SGHTA, FQGNSA. CDR3 protein: CASSLAGTVGYNEQFF. The CDR3 DNA reads as TGTGCCAGCAGCTTAGCTGGTACGGTGGGCTACAATGAGCAGTTCTTC. Full variable domain (remainder filled in from reference TRBV7-2 and TRBJ2-1): GAGVSQSPSNKVTEKGKDVELRCDPISGHTALYWYRQSLGQGLEFLIYFQGNSAPDKSGLPSDRFSAERTGGSVSTLTIQRTQQEDSAVYLCASSLAGTVGYNEQFFGPGTRLTVL.

This clone has only a few counts. J is TRBJ2-5 and V is TRBV29-1; D call uncertain. V lost 1 base and J lost 2, with 5 bases in between. The CDR3 is 12 residues long. Looked up from germline, CDR1 is SQVTM and CDR2 is ANQGSEA. CDR3 nucleotides: TGCAGCGTTGAAGGGATACAAGAGACCCAGTACTTC. Protein sequence: CSVEGIQETQYF.

This clone was counted only a few times. The gene calls are TRBV11-1 and TRBJ1-2; D is undetermined. Trimming took 3 bases from V and 2 from J, leaving 7 bases between them. Germline V gene sequence: CDR1 SGHAT, CDR2 FQDESV (reference sequence). The CDR3 runs to 13 residues. CDR3: CASSFETNYGYTF. As DNA, the CDR3 is TGTGCCAGCAGCTTCGAGACAAACTATGGCTACACCTTC. Based on the CDR3 plus reference TRBV11-1 and TRBJ1-2, the full variable domain is EAEVAQSPRYKITEKSQAVAFWCDPISGHATLYWYRQILGQGPELLVQFQDESVVDDSQLPKDRFSAERLKGVDSTLKIQPAELGDSAMYLCASSFETNYGYTFGSGTRLTVV.

The CDR3 reads CASSPRTDGSGNTIYF. The CDR3 DNA reads TGTGCCAGCAGCCCGCGGACGGATGGCTCTGGAAACACCATATATTTT. The rearrangement uses TRBV4-2 and TRBJ1-3; unclear D gene. V was cut by 4 bases and J by 0 bases, with 13 bases left in between. Germline V gene data show CDR1 as LGHNA and CDR2 as YNFKEQ. The CDR3 has 16 amino acids.

The rearrangement links TRBV19 to TRBJ2-6; TRBD1 is a possible D gene (6 bases). Germline V gene data show CDR1 as LNHDA and CDR2 as SQIVND (reference sequence). V was pared by 7 bases and J by 3 bases, with 16 bases between. The CDR3 covers 16 residues. This chain's CDR3 is CASNSGHLGGANVLTF. The CDR3 nucleotides are TGTGCCAGTAACTCGGGACACCTAGGTGGGGCCAACGTCCTGACTTTC.

This clone was counted between two and nine times. The chain is built from TRBV9 and TRBJ2-7; D ambiguous. The germline CDR1 and CDR2 sequences are SGDLS and YYNGEE. The CDR3 runs to 14 residues. The V end was cut by 3 bases, the J end by 8 bases, with 18 bases between. The CDR3 DNA reads as TGTGCCAGCAGCGCCACCCACCTTCCCATCAAGCAGTACTTC. This sequence encodes CASSATHLPIKQYF.

The chain recombines TRBV9 with TRBJ1-1; D remains unclear. The CDR3 spans 15 residues. The V and J ends lost 0 bases and 3 bases respectively, with 12 bases between them. Germline V gene sequence: CDR1 SGDLS, CDR2 YYNGEE. CDR3 DNA: TGTGCCAGCAGCGTAGCGGCCGAAGCGCACACTGAAGCTTTCTTT. As protein: CASSVAAEAHTEAFF.

This clone was seen more than once but under ten times. V and J are TRBV5-1 and TRBJ2-7; D is ambiguous. The CDR3 consists of 14 residues. Trimming left V 0 bases short and J 2 bases short, with 9 bases between. Germline V lookup: CDR1 SGHRS, CDR2 YFSETQ. This chain's CDR3 is CASSLGFGAYEQYF. The CDR3 nucleotides are TGCGCCAGCAGCTTGGGGTTCGGAGCCTACGAGCAGTACTTC.

This clone has a handful of counts. This chain links TRBV4-3 with TRBJ1-2, with 8 bases identical to TRBD1. The germline V gene encodes CDR1 LGHNA and CDR2 YSLEER. J was trimmed by 4 bases and V by 3 bases; bases with no gene match: 7. The length of the CDR3 is 15 residues. CDR3 residues: CASSQRSTGAYGYTF. CDR3 sequence (DNA): TGCGCCAGCAGCCAGCGTTCGACAGGGGCCTATGGCTACACCTTC.

The chain recombines TRBV11-2 with TRBJ2-4, with 7 bases aligning to TRBD2. The junction had 11 bases not matched to a gene; V was cut back by 3 bases and J by 3 bases. Per germline, CDR1 SGHAT and CDR2 FQNNGV. The CDR3 has 17 residues. This CDR3 reads CASSFSAAGGGKNIQYF. The CDR3 bases are TGTGCCAGCAGCTTCTCGGCCGCCGGCGGGGGCAAAAACATTCAGTACTTC.

V and J are TRBV5-6 and TRBJ2-3, with unresolved D. The length of the CDR3 is 15 residues. Germline CDR1 SGHDT, CDR2 YYEEEE. Trimming stripped 1 base from V and 5 bases from J, with 14 bases between. The CDR3 spells CASSLWARSLDTQYF. The CDR3 DNA sequence: TGTGCCAGCAGCTTGTGGGCCCGAAGTCTAGATACGCAGTATTTT.

In this sample, this clone turned up many times. The rearrangement uses TRBV27 and TRBJ2-7, with D unresolved. Germline V gives CDR1 MNHEY, CDR2 SMNVEV (reference sequence). Trimming took 5 bases from V and 6 from J, leaving 8 bases between them. CDR3 length: 11 residues. The CDR3 loop is CASSGRREQYF. CDR3 sequence (DNA): TGTGCCAGCAGTGGAAGGCGCGAGCAGTACTTC.

CDR3 sequence (DNA): TGTGCCACCAGCAGAGAATACAACGGCTCACCCCTCCACTTT. Amino acid sequence: CATSREYNGSPLHF. V gene TRBV15 combines with J gene TRBJ1-6; D is uncertain. This CDR3 contains 14 residues. V was cut by 0 bases and J by 10 bases, with 10 bases left in between. CDR1 LNHNV and CDR2 YYDKDF come from the germline V gene (reference sequence).

This clone was recorded a few times. The CDR3 DNA follows: TGTGCCAGCAGCCAAGATCCGTTCGGAAATCAGCCCCAGCATTTT. Residues: CASSQDPFGNQPQHF. This rearrangement joins TRBV4-2 to TRBJ1-5; D remains unclear. Germline CDR1 and CDR2: LGHNA and YNFKEQ. The length of the CDR3 is 15 residues. The V gene lost 0 bases and the J gene lost 4 bases, with 10 bases spanning the gap.

The rearrangement joins TRBV6-5 to TRBJ2-6; the D gene could be TRBD1 or TRBD2 (5 bases each). There are 14 residues in the CDR3. Germline CDR1 MNHEY, CDR2 SVGAGI. The germline V and J ends were trimmed by 6 bases and 4 bases, with 10 bases remaining between them. CDR3 residues: CASRSGTGANVLTF. The CDR3 DNA reads TGTGCCAGCAGGTCTGGGACCGGGGCCAACGTCCTGACTTTC.

This clone was found a few times. This sample includes further DNA sequences coding for the same CDR3. This chain links TRBV29-1 with TRBJ2-1; 8 positions agree with TRBD2. The CDR3 has 13 residues. Germline V gene data show CDR1 as SQVTM and CDR2 as ANQGSEA. Trimming at V came to 2 bases and at J to 6 bases, leaving 3 bases not matched to a gene. For the CDR3, the DNA is TGCAGCGTTGAAAGGCTAGCGGGCAATGAGCAGTTCTTC. Translated: CSVERLAGNEQFF.

The chain recombines TRBV7-9 with TRBJ2-7; 7 nucleotides line up with TRBD1. This CDR3 has 12 residues. Germline V gene data show CDR1 as SEHNR and CDR2 as FQNEAQ (reference sequence). The DNA of the CDR3 is TGTACCAGCAGCAGACAGGGAAGCGAGCAGTACGTC. It yields the protein CTSSRQGSEQYV.

As regards this clone: Additional DNA sequences in this sample encode the identical CDR3. This chain connects TRBV14 to TRBJ1-1; 10 bases map to TRBD1. After removal of 3 bases from V and 8 bases from J, the junction contained 9 bases not matched to a gene. The CDR3 covers 15 residues. Germline V gene lookup returns CDR1 SGHDN and CDR2 FVKESK. The CDR3: CASSQGQGLRLEAFF. The CDR3 DNA reads TGTGCCAGCAGCCAGGGACAGGGGTTGAGATTGGAAGCTTTCTTT.

A few counts support this clone. The genes are TRBV5-4 and TRBJ2-5; a possible D gene is TRBD1 (6 bases). The germline CDR1 and CDR2 sequences are SGHNT and YYREEE (reference sequence). The V end was cut by 2 bases, the J end by 5 bases, with 13 bases between. The CDR3 has 14 amino acids. CDR3 DNA sequence: TGTGCCAGCAGCTTACAACAGGGAGAGGAGACCCAGTACTTC. The encoded protein is CASSLQQGEETQYF.

This clone was recorded a few times. V is TRBV28 and J is TRBJ1-4; TRBD1 is a possible D gene (6 bases). This CDR3 contains 16 residues. V lost 6 bases to trimming and J lost 4 bases, with 18 bases between them. Germline CDR1 is MDHEN and CDR2 is SYDVKM. The CDR3 here is CASSPIGQRINEKLFF. As DNA, the CDR3 is TGTGCCAGCAGCCCGATTGGACAGCGTATTAATGAAAAACTGTTTTTT.

Regarding this clone: This sample also contains other DNA sequences that code for the same CDR3. The chain links TRBV2 to TRBJ2-1; D not certain. Germline V gene lookup returns CDR1 SNHLY and CDR2 FYNNEI. The ends were cut back, 5 bases at V and 4 bases at J, with 3 bases in the middle. The CDR3 is 11 amino acids. This chain's CDR3 is CASSPYNEQFF. CDR3 DNA sequence: TGTGCCAGCAGTCCTTACAATGAGCAGTTCTTC. Full variable domain (rest looked up from reference TRBV2 and TRBJ2-1): EPEVTQTPSHQVTQMGQEVILRCVPISNHLYFYWYRQILGQKVEFLVSFYNNEISEKSEIFDDQFSVERPDGSNFTLKIRSTKLEDSAMYFCASSPYNEQFFGPGTRLTVL.

This clone has just a few counts. The chain uses TRBV10-3 and TRBJ2-3; D call uncertain. Trimming stripped 3 bases from V and 0 bases from J, with 13 bases between. The V gene's germline CDR1 is ENHRY and CDR2 SYGVKD. The CDR3 is 16 residues long. CDR3 residues: CAISDELSTSTDTQYF. The DNA for the CDR3 is TGTGCCATCAGTGATGAACTCTCAACTAGCACAGATACGCAGTATTTT.

This clone came up a few times. The chain carries TRBV30 and TRBJ2-1; D uncertain. The CDR3 runs 15 residues. Germline assignment: CDR1 GTSNPN and CDR2 SVGIG (reference sequence). Trimming removed 2 bases at V and 3 bases at J, with 14 bases between. In DNA, the CDR3 is TGTGCCTGGAGTTCCCTAAGTGGGGACTACAATGAGCAGTTCTTC. Encoded protein: CAWSSLSGDYNEQFF.